This T cell receptor beta chain is from a study of beta chain features in type 1 diabetes. Study overall: The patient and healthy donor groups were comparable for age, gender and cell yields. Whole-study results and caveats: Compared with healthy donors, patients appeared to share more similar naive, central memory and regulatory TCRB repertoires.

One heparinised blood draw averaging about 110 mL was given by each donor. Naive, central memory, regulatory and stem cell-like memory cells within the CD4+ compartment were sorted using CD45RO/CCR7/CD25/CD127/CD95/CD27. Germline V gene lookup returns CDR1 SGHNT and CDR2 YYREEE (reference sequence). The J segment lost 3 bases and the V segment lost 5 bases, leaving 3 bases of the junction unmatched. This CDR3 spans 14 amino acids. Turning to this clone: What it binds is unknown.

The sequenced template was cDNA made from the entire isolated RNA. Method: immunoSEQ multiplex PCR; TCRdb's copy keeps in-frame clones and lacks some. The data show a few hundred thousand clones, over 12% seen once. The sample comprised naive CD4+ T cells from blood. The rearrangement joins TRBV5-4 to TRBJ2-1; TRBD1 agrees at 9 bases. The sequence derives from a woman between 18 and 29 years old in good health. The CDR3 loop reads CASSPGQGYNEQFF. CDR3 nucleotides: TGTGCCAGCAGTCCGGGACAGGGCTACAATGAGCAGTTCTTC.